A selection of T cell receptor beta chains follows, all from one sample in a study of T cell responses to AZD1222 COVID-19 vaccine. This table comes from immunoSEQ multiplex PCR, and its TCRdb copy is limited to in-frame clones, with some not included. The sample has approximately 100,000 clones; about 91% are singletons. Sequenced here: peripheral blood, sampled on day 0 of AZD1222 vaccination. The receptors derive from an adult in good health. Both conserved end residues are part of each CDR3. Fields, in order: J gene, V gene, CDR3 protein.

j_call: TRBJ2-7
v_call: TRBV5-1
cdr3_aa: CASSLDRGTYEQYF

j_call: TRBJ2-6
v_call: TRBV5-1
cdr3_aa: CASSPGAGANVLTF

j_call: TRBJ1-1
v_call: TRBV12-5
cdr3_aa: CASGPFTEAFF

j_call: TRBJ1-1
v_call: TRBV29-1
cdr3_aa: CSAQQDMNTEAFF

j_call: TRBJ2-1
v_call: TRBV5-1
cdr3_aa: CASSLVGGRAIDEQFF

j_call: TRBJ1-3
v_call: TRBV7-2
cdr3_aa: CASSLGGGTSSGNTIYF

j_call: TRBJ2-7
v_call: TRBV13
cdr3_aa: CASSPAFGRVKDEQYF

j_call: TRBJ2-2
v_call: TRBV19
cdr3_aa: CASSIWGRGLSGELFF

j_call: TRBJ1-6
v_call: TRBV18
cdr3_aa: CASSLRTGRYDSPLHF

j_call: TRBJ1-6
v_call: TRBV30
cdr3_aa: CAWSVRGQGISPLHF

j_call: TRBJ1-3
v_call: TRBV2
cdr3_aa: CASIGGNTIYF

j_call: TRBJ1-4
v_call: TRBV6-2/TRBV6-3
cdr3_aa: CASSQRTDPSEKLFF

j_call: TRBJ2-3
v_call: TRBV25-1
cdr3_aa: CASSARGPADTQYF

j_call: TRBJ2-1
v_call: TRBV6-5
cdr3_aa: CASSYSAAYNEQFF

j_call: TRBJ1-2
v_call: TRBV6-1
cdr3_aa: CASSEALRDRRGGYTF

j_call: TRBJ1-1
v_call: TRBV27
cdr3_aa: CASSFSTGANTEAFF

j_call: TRBJ1-2
v_call: TRBV18
cdr3_aa: CASSPQQLGEGYTF

j_call: TRBJ1-3
v_call: TRBV6-5
cdr3_aa: CASSYGTGENTIYF

j_call: TRBJ1-5
v_call: TRBV10-3
cdr3_aa: CAISEKGPHNQPQHF

j_call: TRBJ1-1
v_call: TRBV27
cdr3_aa: CASSLGPNYASNTEAFF

j_call: TRBJ1-2
v_call: TRBV5-6
cdr3_aa: CASSSGAGYGYTF

j_call: TRBJ1-6
v_call: TRBV2
cdr3_aa: CASSSDRSNSPLHF

j_call: TRBJ2-7
v_call: TRBV10-3
cdr3_aa: CATQNTGAYEQYF

j_call: TRBJ2-5
v_call: TRBV4-2
cdr3_aa: CASSQGSSGDQETQYF

j_call: TRBJ2-7
v_call: TRBV30
cdr3_aa: CAWVPIQAQGEQYF

j_call: TRBJ1-1
v_call: TRBV9
cdr3_aa: CASSPGLNTEAFF

j_call: TRBJ2-4
v_call: TRBV18
cdr3_aa: CASSPGAAIAKNIQYF

j_call: TRBJ1-4
v_call: TRBV18
cdr3_aa: CASSPSGTFGKLFF

j_call: TRBJ2-1
v_call: TRBV5-1
cdr3_aa: CASERGSGPYNEQFF

j_call: TRBJ1-1
v_call: TRBV6-2/TRBV6-3
cdr3_aa: CASSYRQGPNTEAFF

j_call: TRBJ1-4
v_call: TRBV2
cdr3_aa: CASSPGSTKLFF

j_call: TRBJ2-2
v_call: TRBV4-3
cdr3_aa: CASSQEGLGYTGELFF

j_call: TRBJ1-3
v_call: TRBV11-3
cdr3_aa: CASSSQGAGNTIYF

j_call: TRBJ2-5
v_call: TRBV18
cdr3_aa: CASSPTGGRETQYF

j_call: TRBJ1-2
v_call: TRBV20-1
cdr3_aa: CSAANYGYTF

j_call: TRBJ2-2
v_call: TRBV19
cdr3_aa: CASSINTAGTGELFF

j_call: TRBJ2-1
v_call: TRBV7-9
cdr3_aa: CAGTGRESYNEQFF

j_call: TRBJ2-1
v_call: TRBV19
cdr3_aa: CASSPTSFYNEQFF

j_call: TRBJ1-1
v_call: TRBV11-2
cdr3_aa: CASRETGLDTEAFF

j_call: TRBJ2-3
v_call: TRBV7-2
cdr3_aa: CASSLGSGATDTQYF

j_call: TRBJ2-3
v_call: TRBV4-1
cdr3_aa: CASSQVLAGSTDTQYF